This TCR beta chain was captured in a study of radiation and T cells in renal cell carcinoma. Described time point: baseline pretreatment blood. Treatment given: 15 Gy SBRT to primary tumor, nephrectomy 4 weeks later. In regard to this clone: The junction and the germline gene differ at one end; a read error may be behind it. The identical CDR3 is also encoded by other nucleotide sequences in the sample.

This CDR3 is built from 13 residues. Germline V CDR1 and CDR2: SGHVS, FNYEAQ. This table comes from immunoSEQ multiplex PCR, and its TCRdb copy is limited to in-frame clones, with some not included. The table lists 100,000 to 150,000 clones, 82% of them singletons. Sequencing was performed on blood, taken from a patient whose treatment included radiotherapy and nephrectomy. This rearrangement joins TRBV7-6 to TRBJ2-7; D uncertain. The sequence was collected from a woman aged 60-70 years with renal cell carcinoma. DNA of the CDR3: TGTGCCAGCAGCTTAGAACTCACCTACGAGCAGTATTTC. The encoded protein is CASSLELTYEQYF.